These T cell receptor beta chains were read from a single sample in a study of PD-L1 blockade in urothelial cancer. The protocol was immunoSEQ multiplex PCR, while the TCRdb copy is restricted to in-frame clones and leaves out a portion. The profile covers about 30,000 clones, with over 60% appearing a single time and about 3.7% taken by the ten largest. This material consisted of PBMCs, taken around atezolizumab (anti-PD-L1) treatment. All receptors come from a man aged 65 to 79 with urothelial cancer. Each CDR3 is given with its conserved first and last residue. A D gene is named only where the DNA matches it firmly. Clone size is not always given. Where it is, it says once, few, many or a class for expanded clones.

v_gene	d_gene	abundance	j_gene	CDR3aa	CDR3nt
TRBV11-2	NA	NA	TRBJ2-1	CASSPSHEQFF	TGTGCCAGCAGCCCCTCCCATGAGCAGTTCTTC
TRBV7-9	NA	NA	TRBJ1-2	CASSPGNYGYTF	TGTGCCAGCAGCCCCGGTAACTATGGCTACACCTTC
TRBV2	TRBD1	NA	TRBJ2-1	CASSGQGSYNEQFF	TGTGCCAGCAGCGGACAGGGGTCCTACAATGAGCAGTTCTTC
TRBV27	TRBD1	NA	TRBJ2-1	CASRTGMYNEQFF	TGTGCCAGTAGGACAGGCATGTACAATGAGCAGTTCTTC
TRBV5-1	TRBD1	NA	TRBJ1-3	CASSLDGQGSGNTIYF	TGCGCCAGCAGCTTGGATGGACAGGGATCTGGAAACACCATATATTTT
TRBV5-5	TRBD1	NA	TRBJ2-7	CASSLQGASSYEQYF	TGTGCCAGCAGCTTACAGGGGGCGAGCTCCTACGAGCAGTACTTC
TRBV27	NA	NA	TRBJ2-1	CASSLFAPSVIREGEQFF	TGTGCCAGCAGTTTATTTGCGCCTAGCGTTATCCGAGAAGGGGAGCAGTTCTTC
TRBV4-2	TRBD2	NA	TRBJ2-7	CASTPTSGSYEQYF	TGTGCCAGCACCCCAACTAGCGGTTCCTACGAGCAGTACTTC
TRBV6-6	NA	few	TRBJ1-2	CASTSVGTNYGYTF	TGTGCCAGCACCTCGGTCGGGACTAACTATGGCTACACCTTC
TRBV14	TRBD2	once	TRBJ2-3	CASSQDNSGRRSSDTQYF	TGTGCCAGCAGCCAAGATAATAGCGGGAGACGCAGTTCAGATACGCAGTATTTT
TRBV19	NA	NA	TRBJ2-3	CASSIQGIDTQYF	TGTGCCAGTAGTATACAGGGAATAGATACGCAGTATTTT
TRBV7-9	TRBD1	NA	TRBJ1-2	CASSLFARGRGYGYTF	TGTGCCAGCAGCTTATTTGCTAGGGGGCGCGGCTATGGCTACACCTTC
TRBV7-8	NA	NA	TRBJ2-4	CASSLARTGYIQYF	TGTGCCAGCAGCTTAGCCAGAACAGGGTACATTCAGTACTTC
TRBV9	TRBD2	NA	TRBJ2-5	CASSPRLAGGQETQYF	TGTGCCAGCAGCCCCCGACTAGCGGGAGGTCAAGAGACCCAGTACTTC
TRBV28	TRBD1	NA	TRBJ2-4	CASSQRTGGYIQYF	TGTGCCAGCAGCCAACGGACAGGGGGCTACATTCAGTACTTC
TRBV11-1	NA	NA	TRBJ2-7	CASSPGDSNEQYF	TGTGCCAGCAGCCCGGGGGACTCCAACGAGCAGTACTTC
TRBV19	TRBD1	NA	TRBJ1-5	CASSMAGGRSNQPQHF	TGTGCCAGTAGTATGGCAGGGGGCCGGAGCAATCAGCCCCAGCATTTT
TRBV7-9	TRBD1	few	TRBJ2-6	CASSPGQVRIGANVLTF	TGTGCCAGCAGCCCAGGACAGGTGCGGATTGGGGCCAACGTCCTGACTTTC
TRBV6-5	NA	NA	TRBJ1-1	CASSYVTAGGNTEAFF	TGTGCCAGCAGTTACGTGACAGCCGGCGGGAACACTGAAGCTTTCTTT
TRBV7-3	NA	NA	TRBJ2-2	CASSPGQPGTGELFF	TGTGCCAGCAGCCCCGGACAGCCAGGCACCGGGGAGCTGTTTTTT
TRBV2	TRBD1	NA	TRBJ2-5	CASRLTRDRGREETQYF	TGTGCCAGCAGACTAACCCGGGACAGGGGGCGCGAGGAGACCCAGTACTTC
TRBV6-1	TRBD1	NA	TRBJ2-7	CASSATQGTSYEQYF	TGTGCCAGCAGTGCCACACAGGGGACCTCCTACGAGCAGTACTTC
TRBV5-4	TRBD1	NA	TRBJ1-4	CASSPGQGRSTTNEKLFF	TGTGCCAGCAGCCCCGGACAGGGAAGGTCGACAACTAATGAAAAACTGTTTTTT
TRBV4-3	NA	few	TRBJ2-7	CASSQDYSSYEQYF	TGCGCCAGCAGCCAAGATTATAGCAGCTACGAGCAGTACTTC
TRBV29-1	TRBD2	NA	TRBJ2-1	CSVGSGRVLEQFF	TGCAGCGTTGGGTCCGGGAGGGTTCTTGAGCAGTTCTTC
TRBV6-5	NA	NA	TRBJ2-7	CASSRGTAYEQYF	TGTGCCAGCAGCCGCGGGACAGCCTACGAGCAGTACTTC
TRBV6-1	TRBD1	NA	TRBJ2-7	CASSGDRGLHEQYF	TGTGCCAGCAGTGGGGACAGGGGGCTTCACGAGCAGTACTTC
TRBV9	TRBD2	NA	TRBJ2-3	CASSVSATSGGSTDTQYF	TGTGCCAGCAGCGTATCCGCCACTAGCGGGGGTAGCACAGATACGCAGTATTTT
TRBV27	NA	NA	TRBJ2-3	CASKRASTDTQYF	TGTGCCAGCAAGCGCGCCAGCACAGATACGCAGTATTTT
TRBV9	TRBD2	NA	TRBJ2-3	CASSVATSGISDTQYF	TGTGCCAGCAGCGTAGCTACTAGCGGGATCTCAGATACGCAGTATTTT
TRBV4-3	NA	NA	TRBJ1-3	CASSQGDISGNTIYF	TGCGCCAGCAGCCAAGGGGACATCTCTGGAAACACCATATATTTT
TRBV6-5	NA	NA	TRBJ2-1	CASTPRRGKNNEQFF	TGTGCCAGCACCCCCCGTAGAGGGAAGAACAATGAGCAGTTCTTC
TRBV7-9	NA	medium-sized	TRBJ1-6	CASRPGLSSYNSPLHF	TGTGCCAGCAGGCCAGGGCTGAGCTCCTATAATTCACCCCTCCACTTT
TRBV10-3	NA	NA	TRBJ2-7	CAISYRVKGDEQYF	TGTGCCATCAGTTACAGGGTTAAGGGCGACGAGCAGTACTTC
TRBV2	NA	NA	TRBJ2-2	CASTARLVGTGELFF	TGTGCCAGCACCGCCAGACTAGTCGGAACCGGGGAGCTGTTTTTT
TRBV10-3	TRBD2	NA	TRBJ2-1	CAIKGASGGPRAGGEQFF	TGTGCCATCAAGGGGGCTAGCGGGGGTCCGCGAGCCGGGGGTGAGCAGTTCTTC
TRBV7-8	NA	NA	TRBJ2-7	CASSVPRGEQYF	TGTGCCAGCAGCGTCCCCCGAGGCGAGCAGTACTTC
TRBV7-9	TRBD2	NA	TRBJ2-1	CASGRTSGYNEQFF	TGTGCCAGTGGACGTACTAGCGGCTACAATGAGCAGTTCTTC
TRBV14	NA	NA	TRBJ1-6	CASSQQGAGAYNSPLHF	TGTGCCAGCAGCCAACAGGGAGCGGGGGCATATAATTCACCCCTCCACTTT
TRBV5-8	NA	NA	TRBJ1-5	CASNPFRDRPNQAQHF	TGTGCCAGCAACCCCTTCCGAGACAGACCTAATCAGGCCCAGCATTTT
TRBV7-2	NA	NA	TRBJ2-5	CASSLASPPGTRETQYF	TGTGCCAGCAGCTTAGCGAGCCCGCCCGGGACAAGGGAGACCCAGTACTTC
TRBV18	NA	NA	TRBJ2-7	CASSPETGRYEQYF	TGTGCCAGCTCACCTGAGACAGGGAGGTACGAGCAGTACTTC
TRBV11-3	NA	few	TRBJ2-2	CASSSYTGELFF	TGTGCCAGCAGCTCGTACACCGGGGAGCTGTTTTTT